The 3 T cell receptor beta chains below were found in one sample sequenced in a study of T cells in tuberculosis. Data came from immunoSEQ multiplex PCR; TCRdb stores just in-frame clones and leaves some out. Of tens of thousands of clones detected, about 92% appear once; the ten largest clones hold 6.8%. Time point noted: new active TB diagnosis, blood taken before or within 7 days of starting treatment. The source material was PBMCs, sampled at tuberculosis diagnosis. These receptors were collected from an adult with tuberculosis.

This CDR3 is CASSPEGPQDEQFF. CDR3 in DNA: TGCGCCAGCAGCCCCGAAGGGCCACAGGATGAGCAGTTCTTC. The chain joins TRBV5-1 to TRBJ2-1; D is perhaps TRBD1 (5 bases). Trimming shortened V by 4 bases and J by 8 bases, and 16 bases separated the two germline ends. CDR1 and CDR2 (germline): SGHRS, YFSETQ. This CDR3 region has 14 residues.

The chain has TRBV6-4 and TRBJ1-2; 8 nucleotides align to TRBD1. CDR1 is MRHNA, CDR2 SNTAGT, per germline. Trimming at V came to 3 bases and at J to 6 bases, leaving 15 bases not matched to a gene. The CDR3 consists of 17 residues. The CDR3 DNA reads TGTGCCAGCAGTGAATACCCGACAGGGGCGACATCCGATGGCTACACCTTC. Translated: CASSEYPTGATSDGYTF.

The chain has TRBV6-1 and TRBJ1-3; D not certain. The CDR3 is 13 residues long. Trimming left V 8 bases short and J 0 bases short, with 8 bases between. The germline V gene encodes CDR1 MNHNS and CDR2 SASEGT. CDR3 region: CASSEVSGNTIYF. DNA for the CDR3: TGTGCCAGCTCCGAGGTCTCTGGAAACACCATATATTTT.